One sample yielded the 21 T cell receptor beta chains listed below, sequenced in a study of T cell repertoires in cytomegalovirus infection. TCRdb re-analysed the reads in MiXCR, keeping a single row per CDR3 protein. The table records some 350,000 distinct CDR3 sequences, 15% to 20% of them present only once. Material for sequencing was PBMCs. The receptors here all came from a human donor in good health (CMV status not recorded). Some clones in this sample may be carry-over from other donors' samples.

This clonotype was observed at least ten times. The V and J genes are TRBV7-8 and TRBJ2-6; unclear D gene. The V and J ends lost 4 bases and 0 bases respectively, with 16 bases between them. The CDR3 totals 18 residues. Looked up from germline, CDR1 is SGHVS and CDR2 is FQNEAQ. CDR3 DNA: TGTGCCAGCAGCTCGCCGCCGGGCCGATACTCTGGGGCCAACGTCCTGACTTTC. Amino acids: CASSSPPGRYSGANVLTF. Full variable domain (remainder filled in from reference TRBV7-8 and TRBJ2-6): GAGVSQSPRYKVAKRGQDVALRCDPISGHVSLFWYQQALGQGPEFLTYFQNEAQLDKSGLPSDRFFAERPEGSVSTLKIQRTQQEDSAVYLCASSSPPGRYSGANVLTFGAGSRLTVL.

This rearrangement joins TRBV5-1 to TRBJ1-2; a weak D match, TRBD1 (6 bases). Trimming left V 4 bases short and J 7 bases short, with 14 bases between. Germline V gives CDR1 SGHRS, CDR2 YFSETQ. The CDR3 runs 13 residues. CDR3 residues: CASSKTTGLGYTF. CDR3 in DNA: TGCGCCAGCAGCAAAACGACAGGTCTTGGCTACACCTTC.

The chain links TRBV7-9 to TRBJ2-3; D remains ambiguous. The CDR3 is 15 amino acids. Germline values: CDR1 SEHNR, CDR2 FQNEAQ (reference sequence). The germline V and J ends were trimmed by 2 bases and 2 bases, with 11 bases remaining between them. The CDR3 DNA is TGTGCCAGCAGCTTATCTCGCGGTAACACAGATACGCAGTATTTT. It yields the protein CASSLSRGNTDTQYF.

This clonotype has only a few counts. This chain connects TRBV7-2 to TRBJ2-7; weak D call: TRBD1 (6 bases). Germline V gene lookup returns CDR1 SGHTA and CDR2 FQGNSA. V lost 1 base, J lost 4 bases, and 11 bases lay in between. There are 14 residues in the CDR3. The CDR3 DNA is TGTGCCAGCAGCTTAGAGACAGGACCGTACGAGCAGTACTTC. Translating it yields CASSLETGPYEQYF.

This clonotype appeared many times. The V gene is TRBV7-2, the J gene TRBJ2-7; 11 nucleotides agree with TRBD1. Germline values: CDR1 SGHTA, CDR2 FQGNSA. The V and J ends lost 4 bases and 5 bases, in that order; junction bases with no gene match: 7. The CDR3 extends over 15 amino acids. The CDR3 DNA reads as TGTGCCAGCAGCTCACCCGGGACAGGGGGGGACGAGCAGTACTTC. The encoded protein is CASSSPGTGGDEQYF.

The chain recombines TRBV7-8 with TRBJ1-2; perhaps TRBD1 as D (6 bases). Germline V CDR1 and CDR2: SGHVS, FQNEAQ. The CDR3 is 15 amino acids. With 1 base removed from V and 1 base from J, the gap between germline ends came to 10 bases. In DNA, the CDR3 is TGTGCCAGCAGCTTAGTACAGGGAAGTAACTATGGCTACACCTTC. Translating it yields CASSLVQGSNYGYTF.

This clonotype was counted between two and nine times. With a much larger clone just one base away, this may be a read error. This chain joins TRBV7-2 and TRBJ2-3; 9 bases map to TRBD2. This CDR3 is built from 16 residues. The V gene end was trimmed by 3 bases and the J gene end by 11 bases; junction bases not matched to a gene: 15. Germline-derived CDR1 and CDR2 are SGHTA and FQGNSA. CDR3 amino acids: CASSLYLSAGGGGQYF. In DNA form, the CDR3 reads TGTGCCAGCAGCTTGTACCTCTCAGCGGGGGGAGGTGGGCAGTATTTT.

This clonotype has at least ten counts. The junction does not match germline at one end; this may be a read error. The J gene is TRBJ2-1, the V gene TRBV7-6, with TRBD2 identical over 8 bases. Germline assignment: CDR1 SGHVS and CDR2 FNYEAQ. The CDR3 length is 13 residues. The CDR3 DNA reads as TGTGCCAGCAGCTTAGCGTCCGGGGGGGCTGTCCTCTTC. Translated: CASSLASGGAVLF.

V gene TRBV27 combines with J gene TRBJ1-4, with TRBD1 identical over 7 bases. In germline, CDR1 is MNHEY, CDR2 SMNVEV (reference sequence). V shed 4 bases and J 8 bases; nucleotides not matched to a gene: 7. The CDR3 contains 14 residues. CDR3 amino acids: CASSSRDREEKLFF. DNA for the CDR3: TGTGCCAGCAGTTCCCGGGACAGAGAGGAAAAACTGTTTTTT.

CDR3 nucleotide sequence: TGTGCCAGCAGGGCCCGTAGGATGACTTTCTTT. As protein: CASRARRMTFF. V is TRBV2 and J is TRBJ1-1; D is unclear. Looked up from germline, CDR1 is SNHLY and CDR2 is FYNNEI. The CDR3 covers 11 residues. Trimming took off 6 bases at V and 12 bases at J, with 14 bases between the two ends.

The chain combines TRBV19 with TRBJ1-6; D not resolved. Per germline, CDR1 LNHDA and CDR2 SQIVND (reference sequence). The length of the CDR3 is 13 residues. V gave up 5 bases and J gave up 7 bases, with 9 bases separating them. This CDR3 reads CASSLMENSPLHF. CDR3 bases: TGTGCCAGTAGTTTGATGGAGAATTCACCCCTCCACTTT.

This clonotype was counted many times. The chain recombines TRBV7-2 with TRBJ2-7, with 12 bases matching TRBD2. The V segment lost 5 bases and the J segment 5 bases; nucleotides outside the gene matches: 7. Germline CDR1 and CDR2: SGHTA and FQGNSA. The CDR3 runs to 15 residues. CDR3 amino acids: CASSITSGGLNEQYF. For the CDR3, the DNA is TGTGCCAGCAGCATTACTAGCGGGGGGCTGAACGAGCAGTACTTC.

This clonotype was observed a handful of times. The chain joins TRBV4-2 to TRBJ2-1; D not resolved. Trimming took off 0 bases at V and 7 bases at J, with 10 bases between the two ends. CDR1 LGHNA and CDR2 YNFKEQ come from the germline V gene. There are 14 residues in the CDR3. CDR3 nucleotides: TGTGCCAGCAGCCAAGAATCCAGCGATAATGAGCAGTTCTTC. It yields the protein CASSQESSDNEQFF.

The table lists this clonotype with many counts. The chain joins TRBV7-6 to TRBJ1-1, with D uncertain. The CDR3 has 16 residues. V was shortened by 5 bases and J by 0 bases, with 16 bases between the two germline ends. Germline CDR1 SGHVS, CDR2 FNYEAQ. The DNA of the CDR3 is TGTGCCAGCAGCCCAATTGGTCCACTTATGAACACTGAAGCTTTCTTT. Its translation is CASSPIGPLMNTEAFF.

Many counts were recorded for this clonotype. The CDR3 DNA follows: TGTGCCAGCAGCCTTGGGACTAGCGGGGGGTGGTCTCCAGATACGCAGTATTTT. It encodes CASSLGTSGGWSPDTQYF. This sequence joins TRBV7-2 and TRBJ2-3; 15 nucleotides match TRBD2. Germline V gives CDR1 SGHTA, CDR2 FQGNSA. The CDR3 is 18 amino acids. V lost 5 bases to trimming and J lost 4 bases; unmatched junction nucleotides: 10.

This clonotype has a handful of counts. The chain is built from TRBV27 and TRBJ2-7, with no clear D. CDR3 length: 13 amino acids. From germline, CDR1 is MNHEY and CDR2 SMNVEV (reference sequence). V was pared by 2 bases and J by 10 bases, with 15 bases between. In DNA, the CDR3 is TGTGCCAGCAGTTTAATGAGGAATACTCCTCAGTACTTC. Translating it yields CASSLMRNTPQYF.

The V and J genes are TRBV7-9 and TRBJ2-1; perhaps TRBD2 as D (5 bases). Trimming stripped 3 bases from V and 10 bases from J, with 22 bases between. Germline loops: CDR1 SEHNR, CDR2 FQNEAQ (reference sequence). The CDR3 length is 16 residues. The CDR3 here is CASSFTDLKLGVEQFF. For the CDR3, the DNA is TGTGCCAGCAGCTTCACGGACTTGAAGTTAGGCGTGGAGCAGTTCTTC.

V and J are TRBV5-5 and TRBJ1-6, with D maybe TRBD1 (5 bases). Trimming shortened V by 4 bases and J by 8 bases, and 10 bases separated the two germline ends. Germline V CDR1 and CDR2: SGHKS, YYEKEE (reference sequence). The CDR3 extends over 13 amino acids. The CDR3 region has the DNA TGTGCCAGCAGCCCGGGACTTTATTCACCCCTCCACTTT. Protein product: CASSPGLYSPLHF.

This clonotype has at least ten counts. The J gene is TRBJ2-3, the V gene TRBV7-2; D is possibly TRBD1 (5 bases). This CDR3 contains 15 residues. Germline V lookup: CDR1 SGHTA, CDR2 FQGNSA. The V end lost 0 bases, the J end lost 7 bases, and 14 bases lay between the germline ends. CDR3 in amino acids: CASSLAGQVSNTQYF. The DNA for the CDR3 is TGTGCCAGCAGCTTAGCGGGGCAGGTCTCAAATACGCAGTATTTT.

The chain uses TRBV7-9 and TRBJ1-4; no firm D call. The CDR3 has 11 amino acids. Trimming removed 8 bases at V and 6 bases at J, with 7 bases between. Germline-derived CDR1 and CDR2 are SEHNR and FQNEAQ (reference sequence). The CDR3 DNA is TGTGCCAGCTTTGATGATGAAAAACTGTTTTTT. Translated, it gives CASFDDEKLFF.

This clonotype has ten or more counts. This sequence joins TRBV6-2 or TRBV6-3 and TRBJ2-2; tentative D call: TRBD2 (5 bases). Germline CDR1 MNHEY, CDR2 SVGEGT. Trimming left V 2 bases short and J 0 bases short, with 13 bases between. This CDR3 is 17 amino acids long. In DNA, the CDR3 is TGTGCCAGCAGTTACAGCCCTAGGGAGCCGAACACCGGGGAGCTGTTTTTT. It is translated as CASSYSPREPNTGELFF.